This is a list of T cell receptor beta chains from one sample in a study of cytomegalovirus exposure and HLA in healthy donors. Clones were sequenced by immunoSEQ multiplex PCR, and TCRdb holds only the in-frame ones, with some missing. The sample consists of tens of thousands of clones, 85% to 90% of them appearing once. Sample: PBMCs. The receptors come from a woman aged 18-35 years in good health and CMV-seropositive. The CDR3 runs from the conserved cysteine through the conserved F or W. A D gene is named only where the DNA matches it firmly. Some rows mark clone size as missing; the rest say once, few, many or name a class of expanded clone.

TRBD1	TRBV18	TRBJ1-1	NA	CASSVDRLNTEAFF	TGTGCCAGCTCAGTGGACAGGTTGAACACTGAAGCTTTCTTT
TRBD2	TRBV5-1	TRBJ2-7	NA	CASSLASGRAREQYF	TGCGCCAGCAGCTTGGCTAGCGGGAGGGCCCGCGAGCAGTACTTC
NA	TRBV18	TRBJ2-5	NA	CASSPSRLEEGETQYF	TGTGCCAGCTCACCCTCGAGGCTAGAGGAAGGCGAGACCCAGTACTTC
NA	TRBV10-3	TRBJ1-3	NA	CAIHSSPGNTIYF	TGTGCCATACACAGCAGCCCTGGAAACACCATATATTTT
NA	TRBV18	TRBJ2-7	NA	CASSPDWGVAYEQYF	TGTGCCAGCTCACCAGACTGGGGGGTTGCCTACGAGCAGTACTTC
TRBD1	TRBV6-4	TRBJ2-3	NA	CASSEGTGDTDTQYF	TGTGCCAGCAGTGAAGGGACAGGGGACACAGATACGCAGTATTTT
NA	TRBV11-2	TRBJ2-7	NA	CASSYSSGLYEQYF	TGTGCCAGCAGCTACTCATCGGGACTCTACGAGCAGTACTTC
TRBD2	TRBV5-4	TRBJ2-3	NA	CASSLALLAGRPTDTQYF	TGTGCCAGCAGCTTGGCCCTACTAGCGGGTAGACCCACAGATACGCAGTATTTT
NA	TRBV19	TRBJ2-2	NA	CASTTGLPGELFF	TGTGCCAGTACTACAGGGCTCCCCGGGGAGCTGTTTTTT
NA	TRBV5-8	TRBJ1-4	NA	CASSLFWQNEKLFF	TGTGCCAGCAGCTTGTTTTGGCAGAATGAAAAACTGTTTTTT
NA	TRBV6-5	TRBJ1-2	NA	CASTLGQGYGYTF	TGTGCCAGCACTCTTGGGCAGGGCTATGGCTACACCTTC
TRBD1	TRBV19	TRBJ1-6	NA	CASSPDRGIGSPLHF	TGTGCCAGTAGTCCGGACAGGGGTATCGGGTCACCCCTCCACTTT
NA	TRBV5-1	TRBJ1-1	NA	CASTRDITTNTEAFF	TGCGCCAGCACCCGGGACATCACTACGAACACTGAAGCTTTCTTT
TRBD1	TRBV10-3	TRBJ2-7	once	CAISARDSYSYEQYF	TGTGCCATCAGTGCCCGGGACAGTTATTCCTACGAGCAGTACTTC
TRBD2	TRBV7-6	TRBJ2-5	NA	CASSQTSGGTRETQYF	TGTGCCAGCAGCCAGACTAGCGGGGGGACCCGCGAGACCCAGTACTTC
NA	TRBV27	TRBJ1-2	NA	CASLPNSYNYGYTF	TGTGCCAGCCTTCCCAACTCATATAACTATGGCTACACCTTC
TRBD1	TRBV5-6	TRBJ2-5	NA	CASSWTGETQYF	TGTGCCAGCAGCTGGACAGGGGAGACCCAGTACTTC
TRBD2	TRBV7-9	TRBJ2-5	NA	CASSHWRGGEETQYF	TGTGCCAGCAGTCATTGGCGGGGGGGCGAAGAGACCCAGTACTTC
NA	TRBV7-8	TRBJ2-7	NA	CASSPGLSTAYEQYF	TGTGCCAGCAGCCCGGGACTCTCGACCGCCTACGAGCAGTACTTC
NA	TRBV16	TRBJ2-7	NA	CASSQSQGPYEQYF	TGTGCCAGCAGCCAATCCCAGGGGCCCTACGAGCAGTACTTC
TRBD2	TRBV28	TRBJ2-1	NA	CASSLGLAWNEQFF	TGTGCCAGCAGCCTGGGACTAGCCTGGAATGAGCAGTTCTTC
NA	TRBV6-6	TRBJ2-7	few	CASGLDWSERGQYF	TGTGCCAGCGGTTTGGACTGGAGTGAGCGTGGGCAGTACTTC
NA	TRBV11-1	TRBJ2-1	NA	CASSLPIREVSYNEQFF	TGTGCCAGCAGCTTACCTATACGCGAAGTCTCCTACAATGAGCAGTTCTTC
NA	TRBV19	TRBJ1-5	NA	CASSLRQSNQPQHF	TGTGCCAGTAGTTTAAGACAGAGCAATCAGCCCCAGCATTTT
TRBD1	TRBV4-1	TRBJ1-1	NA	CASSQSGGHDTEAFF	TGCGCCAGCAGCCAATCAGGGGGCCACGACACTGAAGCTTTCTTT
TRBD1	TRBV10-3	TRBJ2-7	once	CAISEWGQRSSYEQYF	TGTGCCATCAGTGAGTGGGGACAGAGGAGCTCCTACGAGCAGTACTTC
TRBD1	TRBV6-5	TRBJ2-7	NA	CASREGQGSDEQYF	TGTGCCAGCAGGGAAGGACAGGGATCGGACGAGCAGTACTTC
TRBD2	TRBV4-1	TRBJ2-1	NA	CASSRTSFKDEQFF	TGCGCCAGCAGCCGGACTAGCTTTAAAGATGAGCAGTTCTTC
NA	TRBV4-1	TRBJ2-6	NA	CASSRDYRSGANVLTF	TGCGCCAGCAGCCGAGACTACAGGTCTGGGGCCAACGTCCTGACTTTC
TRBD1	TRBV19	TRBJ2-2	NA	CASSIDPGTGVTGELFF	TGTGCCAGTAGTATAGACCCGGGGACAGGGGTCACCGGGGAGCTGTTTTTT
NA	TRBV20-1	TRBJ2-7	NA	CSARAGGQYF	TGCAGTGCTAGAGCGGGTGGGCAGTACTTC
TRBD1	TRBV9	TRBJ2-6	NA	CASSVQVQGSGANVLTF	TGTGCCAGCAGCGTTCAGGTACAGGGGTCTGGGGCCAACGTCCTGACTTTC
TRBD2	TRBV7-2	TRBJ2-3	NA	CASSSRLAEHTDTQYF	TGTGCCAGCAGCTCCCGACTAGCGGAACACACAGATACGCAGTATTTT
NA	TRBV7-9	TRBJ2-4	NA	CASSPHRVGLAKNIQYF	TGTGCCAGCAGCCCTCACAGGGTCGGGTTAGCCAAAAACATTCAGTACTTC
TRBD1	TRBV14	TRBJ1-1	NA	CASHQQGDTEAFF	TGTGCCAGCCACCAACAGGGGGACACTGAAGCTTTCTTT
NA	TRBV27	TRBJ2-1	NA	CASSLQIAMNEQFF	TGTGCCAGCAGTTTGCAGATAGCTATGAATGAGCAGTTCTTC
NA	TRBV5-4	TRBJ2-5	NA	CASSLEPEETQYF	TGTGCCAGCAGCTTGGAGCCGGAAGAGACCCAGTACTTC
TRBD1	TRBV27	TRBJ2-7	NA	CASSRLGQWAYEQYF	TGTGCCAGCAGCCGATTGGGACAGTGGGCCTACGAGCAGTACTTC
NA	TRBV18	TRBJ2-1	once	CASSQDTNEQFF	TGTGCCAGCTCACAGGACACCAATGAGCAGTTCTTC
NA	TRBV7-9	TRBJ1-5	NA	CASSLAGGGGEPQHF	TGTGCCAGCAGCTTAGCCGGCGGCGGGGGTGAGCCCCAGCATTTT
NA	TRBV19	TRBJ2-1	NA	CASSIAYNEQFF	TGTGCCAGTAGTATAGCTTACAATGAGCAGTTCTTC
NA	TRBV4-2	TRBJ2-6	NA	CASSPLGGSGANVLTF	TGTGCCAGCAGCCCTCTGGGGGGTTCTGGGGCCAACGTCCTGACTTTC
NA	TRBV19	TRBJ2-5	NA	CASSIFGSETQYF	TGTGCCAGTAGTATTTTCGGGAGCGAGACCCAGTACTTC
NA	TRBV9	TRBJ2-7	NA	CASSRSYEQYF	TGTGCCAGCAGCCGTTCCTACGAGCAGTACTTC
TRBD2	TRBV19	TRBJ2-7	NA	CASSPTGLAGVEQYF	TGTGCCAGTAGTCCTACGGGACTAGCGGGAGTAGAGCAGTACTTC